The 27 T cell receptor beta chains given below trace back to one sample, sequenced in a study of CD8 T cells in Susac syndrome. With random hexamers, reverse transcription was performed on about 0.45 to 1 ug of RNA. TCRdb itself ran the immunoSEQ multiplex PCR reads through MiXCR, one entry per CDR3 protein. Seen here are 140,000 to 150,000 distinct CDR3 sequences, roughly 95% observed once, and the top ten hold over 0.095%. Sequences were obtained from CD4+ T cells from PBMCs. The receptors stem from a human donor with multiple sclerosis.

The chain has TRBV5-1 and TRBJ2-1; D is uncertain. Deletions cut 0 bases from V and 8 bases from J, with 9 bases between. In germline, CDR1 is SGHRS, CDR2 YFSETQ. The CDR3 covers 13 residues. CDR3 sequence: CASSLAIKDEQFF. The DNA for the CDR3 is TGCGCCAGCAGCTTGGCCATTAAGGATGAGCAGTTCTTC.

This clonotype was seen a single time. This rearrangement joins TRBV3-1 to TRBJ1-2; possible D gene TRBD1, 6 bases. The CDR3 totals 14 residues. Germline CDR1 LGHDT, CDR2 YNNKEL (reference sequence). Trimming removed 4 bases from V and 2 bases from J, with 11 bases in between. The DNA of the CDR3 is TGTGCCAGCAGCCCTCGACAGGCAAACTATGGCTACACCTTC. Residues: CASSPRQANYGYTF.

CDR3 nucleotides: TGTGCCAGCAGCGCTCCGGACAGGGCCACGTATGGCTACACCTTC. Encoded protein: CASSAPDRATYGYTF. This chain uses TRBV9 with TRBJ1-2; 8 nucleotides match TRBD1. Trimming cost V 3 bases and J 5 bases; bases outside gene matches: 9. The CDR3 is made up of 15 amino acids. Germline V gene lookup returns CDR1 SGDLS and CDR2 YYNGEE.

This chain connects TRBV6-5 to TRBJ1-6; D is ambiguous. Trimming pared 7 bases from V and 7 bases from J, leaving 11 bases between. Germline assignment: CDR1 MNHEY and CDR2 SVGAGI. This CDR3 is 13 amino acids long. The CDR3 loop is CASNQRKNSPLHF. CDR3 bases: TGTGCCAGCAACCAGAGGAAGAATTCACCCCTCCACTTT.

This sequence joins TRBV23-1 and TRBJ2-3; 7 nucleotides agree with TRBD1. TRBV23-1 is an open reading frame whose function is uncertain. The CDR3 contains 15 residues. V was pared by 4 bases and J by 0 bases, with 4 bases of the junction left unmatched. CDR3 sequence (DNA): TGCGCCAGCAGTCGGGGCAGGGGGAGCACAGATACGCAGTATTTT. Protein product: CASSRGRGSTDTQYF.

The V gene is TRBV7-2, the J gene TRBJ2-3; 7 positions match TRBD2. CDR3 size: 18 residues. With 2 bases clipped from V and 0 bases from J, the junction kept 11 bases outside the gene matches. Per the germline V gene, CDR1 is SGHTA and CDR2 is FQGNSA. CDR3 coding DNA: TGTGCCAGCAGCTTAATTCCGACCCTAGCGGTGAGCACAGATACGCAGTATTTT. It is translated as CASSLIPTLAVSTDTQYF.

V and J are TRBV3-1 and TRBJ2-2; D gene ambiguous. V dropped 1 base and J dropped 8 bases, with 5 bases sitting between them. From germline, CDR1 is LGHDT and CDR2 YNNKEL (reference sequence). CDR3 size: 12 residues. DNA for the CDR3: TGTGCCAGCAGCCAAGTGGTAGGGGAGCTGTTTTTT. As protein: CASSQVVGELFF.

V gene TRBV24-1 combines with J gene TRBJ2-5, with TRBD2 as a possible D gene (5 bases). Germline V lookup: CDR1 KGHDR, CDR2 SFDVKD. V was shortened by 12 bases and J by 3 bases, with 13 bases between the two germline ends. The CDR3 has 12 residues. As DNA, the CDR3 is TGTGCCGTCGGGATTTCGAAAGAGACCCAGTACTTC. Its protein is CAVGISKETQYF.

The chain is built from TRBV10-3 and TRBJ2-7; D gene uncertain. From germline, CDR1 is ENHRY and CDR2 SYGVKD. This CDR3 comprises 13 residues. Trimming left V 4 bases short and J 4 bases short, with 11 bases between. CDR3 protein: CAISGDPEYEQYF. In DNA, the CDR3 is TGTGCCATCAGTGGAGACCCCGAGTACGAGCAGTACTTC.

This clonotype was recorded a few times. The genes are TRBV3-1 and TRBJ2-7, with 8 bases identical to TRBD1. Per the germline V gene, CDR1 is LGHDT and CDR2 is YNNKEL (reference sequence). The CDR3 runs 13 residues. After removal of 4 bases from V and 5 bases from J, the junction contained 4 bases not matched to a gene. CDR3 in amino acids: CASSLGQGDEQYF. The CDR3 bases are TGTGCCAGCAGCCTAGGACAGGGCGACGAGCAGTACTTC.

The CDR3 loop is CSAREPGTRKETQYF. The DNA for the CDR3 is TGCAGTGCTAGAGAACCCGGGACTAGAAAAGAGACCCAGTACTTC. This chain connects TRBV20-1 to TRBJ2-5; 8 positions agree with TRBD2. V lost 0 bases and J lost 3; bases outside the gene matches: 6. The length of the CDR3 is 15 residues. CDR1 is DFQATT, CDR2 SNEGSKA, per germline (reference sequence).

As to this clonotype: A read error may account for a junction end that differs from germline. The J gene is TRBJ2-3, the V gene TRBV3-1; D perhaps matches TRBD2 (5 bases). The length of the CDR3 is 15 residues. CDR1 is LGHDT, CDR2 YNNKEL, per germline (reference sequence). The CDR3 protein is CASSQGRSSADTQNF. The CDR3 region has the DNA TGTGCCAGCAGCCAAGGGAGGAGCTCCGCAGATACGCAAAATTTT.

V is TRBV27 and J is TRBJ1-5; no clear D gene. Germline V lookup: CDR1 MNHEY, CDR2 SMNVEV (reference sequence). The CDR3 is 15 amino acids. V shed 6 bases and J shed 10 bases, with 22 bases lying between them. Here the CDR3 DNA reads TGTGCCAGCAGCCGAGTCTCGGACCCGAGGGAACCCCAGCATTTT. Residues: CASSRVSDPREPQHF.

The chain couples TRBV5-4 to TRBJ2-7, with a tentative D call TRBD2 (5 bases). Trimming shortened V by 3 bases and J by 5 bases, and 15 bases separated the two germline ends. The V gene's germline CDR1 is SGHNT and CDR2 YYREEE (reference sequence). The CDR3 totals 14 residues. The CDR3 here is CASSSSGPWDEQYF. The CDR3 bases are TGTGCCAGCAGCTCAAGCGGCCCGTGGGACGAGCAGTACTTC.

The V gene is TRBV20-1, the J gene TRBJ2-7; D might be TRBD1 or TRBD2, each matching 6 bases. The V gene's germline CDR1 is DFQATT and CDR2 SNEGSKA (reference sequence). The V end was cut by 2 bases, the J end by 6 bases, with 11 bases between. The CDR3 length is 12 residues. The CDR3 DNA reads TGCAGTGCTAGACGGGGGCCAGGCGAGCAGTACTTC. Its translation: CSARRGPGEQYF.

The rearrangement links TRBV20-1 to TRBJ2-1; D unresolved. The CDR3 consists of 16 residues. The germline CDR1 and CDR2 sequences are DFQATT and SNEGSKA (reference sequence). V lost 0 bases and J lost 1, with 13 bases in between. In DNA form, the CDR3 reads TGCAGTGCTAGAGATCCGGCCACTCCTTCCTACAATGAGCAGTTCTTC. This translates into CSARDPATPSYNEQFF.

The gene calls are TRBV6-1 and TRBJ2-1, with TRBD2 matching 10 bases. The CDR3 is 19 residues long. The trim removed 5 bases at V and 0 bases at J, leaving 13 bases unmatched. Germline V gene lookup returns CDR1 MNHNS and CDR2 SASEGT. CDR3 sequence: CASSPGRLAGLSSYNEQFF. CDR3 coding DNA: TGTGCCAGCAGTCCGGGGAGACTAGCGGGTTTGAGCTCCTACAATGAGCAGTTCTTC.

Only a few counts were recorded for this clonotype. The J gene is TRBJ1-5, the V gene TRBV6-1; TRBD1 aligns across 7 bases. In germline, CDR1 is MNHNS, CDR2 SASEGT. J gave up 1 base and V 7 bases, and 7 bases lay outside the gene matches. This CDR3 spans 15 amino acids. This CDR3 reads CASKNPDRSNQPQHF. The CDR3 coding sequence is TGTGCCAGCAAAAATCCGGACAGGAGCAATCAGCCCCAGCATTTT.

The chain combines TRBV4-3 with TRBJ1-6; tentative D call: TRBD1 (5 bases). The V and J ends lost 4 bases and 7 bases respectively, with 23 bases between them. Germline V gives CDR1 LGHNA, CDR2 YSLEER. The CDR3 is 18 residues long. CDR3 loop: CASSLVKSIRGSNSPLHF. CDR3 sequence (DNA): TGCGCCAGCAGCCTGGTGAAATCTATAAGGGGATCGAATTCACCCCTCCACTTT.

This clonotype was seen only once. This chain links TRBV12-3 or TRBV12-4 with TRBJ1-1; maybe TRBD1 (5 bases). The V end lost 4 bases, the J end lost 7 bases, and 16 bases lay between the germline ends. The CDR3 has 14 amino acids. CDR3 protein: CASSWTPGGGEAFF. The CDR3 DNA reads TGTGCCAGCAGTTGGACGCCAGGTGGGGGTGAAGCTTTCTTT.

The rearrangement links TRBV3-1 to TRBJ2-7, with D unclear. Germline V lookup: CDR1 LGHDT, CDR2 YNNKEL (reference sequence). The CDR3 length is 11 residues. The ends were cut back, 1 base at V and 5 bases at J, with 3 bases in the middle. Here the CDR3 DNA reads TGTGCCAGCAGCCAAGGCCACGAGCAGTACTTC. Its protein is CASSQGHEQYF.

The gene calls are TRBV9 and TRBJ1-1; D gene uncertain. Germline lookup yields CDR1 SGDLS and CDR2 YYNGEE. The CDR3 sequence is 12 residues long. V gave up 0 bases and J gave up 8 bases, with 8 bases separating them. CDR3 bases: TGTGCCAGCAGCGTAGCGTCCGGCGAAGCTTTCTTT. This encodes CASSVASGEAFF.

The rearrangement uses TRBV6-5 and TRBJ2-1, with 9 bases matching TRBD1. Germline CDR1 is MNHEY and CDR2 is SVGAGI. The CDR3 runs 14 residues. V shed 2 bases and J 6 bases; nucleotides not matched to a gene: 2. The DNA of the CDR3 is TGTGCCAGCAGTTACCTGACAGGGGGCAATGAGCAGTTCTTC. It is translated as CASSYLTGGNEQFF.

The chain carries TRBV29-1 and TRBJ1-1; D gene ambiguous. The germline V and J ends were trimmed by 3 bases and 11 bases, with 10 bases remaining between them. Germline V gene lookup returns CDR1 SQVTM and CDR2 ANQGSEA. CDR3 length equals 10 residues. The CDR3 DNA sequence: TGCAGCGTTGAGGGTCCCGGGGCTTTCTTT. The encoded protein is CSVEGPGAFF. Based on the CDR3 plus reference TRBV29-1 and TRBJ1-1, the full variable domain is SAVISQKPSRDICQRGTSLTIQCQVDSQVTMMFWYRQQPGQSLTLIATANQGSEATYESGFVIDKFPISRPNLTFSTLTVSNMSPEDSSIYLCSVEGPGAFFGQGTRLTVV.

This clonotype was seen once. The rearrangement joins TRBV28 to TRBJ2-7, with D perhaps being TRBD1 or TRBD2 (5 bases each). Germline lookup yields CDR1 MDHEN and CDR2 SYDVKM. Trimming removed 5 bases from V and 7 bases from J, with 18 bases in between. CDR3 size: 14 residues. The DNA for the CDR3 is TGTGCCAGCAGTGAGCCGGGACCCGCCACGGAGCAGTACTTC. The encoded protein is CASSEPGPATEQYF. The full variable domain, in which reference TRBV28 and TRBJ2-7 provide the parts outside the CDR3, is DVKVTQSSRYLVKRTGEKVFLECVQDMDHENMFWYRQDPGLGLRLIYFSYDVKMKEKGDIPEGYSVSREKKERFSLILESASTNQTSMYLCASSEPGPATEQYFGPGTRLTVT.

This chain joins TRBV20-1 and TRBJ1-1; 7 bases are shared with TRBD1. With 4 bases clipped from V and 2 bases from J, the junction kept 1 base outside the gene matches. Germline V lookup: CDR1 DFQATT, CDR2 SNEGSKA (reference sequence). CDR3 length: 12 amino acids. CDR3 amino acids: CSANRGNTEAFF. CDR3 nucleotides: TGCAGTGCTAACAGGGGAAACACTGAAGCTTTCTTT.

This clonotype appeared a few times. The CDR3 DNA reads TGTGCCAGCAGTTTAACTCGCGAGCAGTACTTC. It translates to CASSLTREQYF. V gene TRBV12-3 or TRBV12-4 combines with J gene TRBJ2-7; D gene unclear. The CDR3 has 11 amino acids. V was clipped by 2 bases and J by 6 bases, with 5 bases between them.